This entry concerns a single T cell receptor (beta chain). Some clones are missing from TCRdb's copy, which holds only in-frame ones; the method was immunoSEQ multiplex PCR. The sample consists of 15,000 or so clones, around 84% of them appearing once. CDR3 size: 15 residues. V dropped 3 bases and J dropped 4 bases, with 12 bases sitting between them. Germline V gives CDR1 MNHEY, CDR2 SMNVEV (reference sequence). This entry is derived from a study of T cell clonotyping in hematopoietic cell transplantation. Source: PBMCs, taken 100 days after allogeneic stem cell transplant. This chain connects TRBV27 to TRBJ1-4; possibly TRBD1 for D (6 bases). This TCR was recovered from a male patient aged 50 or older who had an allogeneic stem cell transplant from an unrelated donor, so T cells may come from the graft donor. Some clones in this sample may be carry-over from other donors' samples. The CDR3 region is CASSFWGRNNEKLFF. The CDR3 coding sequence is TGTGCCAGCAGTTTCTGGGGGCGGAATAATGAAAAACTGTTTTTT.